These 18 T cell receptor beta chains originate from one sample sequenced in a study of T cell changes during pregnancy in multiple sclerosis (dated by TCRdb to about 2019). The method was the immunoSEQ multiplex PCR assay. Not all clones reach the TCRdb copy of this immuneACCESS table, which keeps in-frame sequences only. Checked studies attribute under half of the gap to unresolved V genes and leave the rest unexplained. The sample table shows under 55,000 clones, and 85% to 95% are seen once. The biggest ten clones account for approximately 1.9% of the sample. Material: peripheral blood, obtained in the second trimester of pregnancy. The source of these receptors is a female donor with multiple sclerosis, enrolled in a pregnancy study.

The V gene is TRBV7-2, the J gene TRBJ2-7; TRBD1 might be the D (6 bases). The V end lost 4 bases, the J end lost 5 bases, and 9 bases lay between the germline ends. CDR1 is SGHTA, CDR2 FQGNSA, per germline. CDR3 length equals 12 residues. CDR3 DNA: TGTGCCAGCAGCTCTCGACAGGACGAGCAGTACTTC. Its translation is CASSSRQDEQYF.

The rearrangement joins TRBV6-6 to TRBJ1-3; weak D call: TRBD1 (5 bases). V lost 2 bases, J lost 8 bases, and 13 bases lay in between. The CDR3 covers 14 residues. The germline CDR1 and CDR2 sequences are MNHNY and SVGAGI (reference sequence). The CDR3 sequence is CASSYQGAPDTIYF. Written as DNA, the CDR3 is TGTGCCAGCAGTTACCAGGGTGCGCCGGACACCATATATTTT.

V and J are TRBV4-3 and TRBJ2-2; 9 nucleotides agree with TRBD1. V shed 1 base, J shed 3 bases, and the junction held 0 bases outside the gene matches. The CDR3 totals 15 residues. Germline CDR1 LGHNA, CDR2 YSLEER. CDR3 sequence (DNA): TGCGCCAGCAGCCAAGGGACAGGGGACACCGGGGAGCTGTTTTTT. Its translation: CASSQGTGDTGELFF.

The J gene is TRBJ1-2, the V gene TRBV27, with D unresolved. Germline-derived CDR1 and CDR2 are MNHEY and SMNVEV (reference sequence). Trimming took 6 bases from V and 7 from J, leaving 21 bases between them. The CDR3 runs 15 residues. The CDR3: CASSTTTDLVGGYTF. DNA for the CDR3: TGTGCCAGCAGCACAACTACGGATCTCGTCGGTGGCTACACCTTC.

The chain uses TRBV4-1 and TRBJ1-4; D is unclear. Germline CDR1 is MGHRA and CDR2 is YSYEKL. The germline V and J ends were trimmed by 0 bases and 13 bases, with 9 bases remaining between them. This CDR3 has 12 residues. The CDR3 protein is CASSQESSGLFF. CDR3 DNA sequence: TGCGCCAGCAGCCAAGAGAGTTCCGGACTGTTTTTT.

J is TRBJ2-7 and V is TRBV27; possibly TRBD2 for D (5 bases). In germline, CDR1 is MNHEY, CDR2 SMNVEV (reference sequence). V was pared by 2 bases and J by 0 bases, with 11 bases between. The CDR3 length is 15 residues. The chain's CDR3 is CASSLEGPSSYEQYF. CDR3 DNA sequence: TGTGCCAGCAGTTTAGAGGGCCCGAGCTCCTACGAGCAGTACTTC.

The chain links TRBV7-9 to TRBJ2-5; TRBD1 matches at 7 bases. This CDR3 spans 13 amino acids. V trimming: 10 bases; J trimming: 2 bases; junction bases outside the gene matches: 7. Germline V gene data show CDR1 as SEHNR and CDR2 as FQNEAQ (reference sequence). The CDR3 is CATQGTEQETQYF. The CDR3 DNA follows: TGTGCCACCCAAGGGACAGAACAAGAGACCCAGTACTTC.

The V gene is TRBV10-3, the J gene TRBJ1-1; 8 bases are a match to TRBD1. V lost 6 bases to trimming and J lost 6 bases; unmatched junction nucleotides: 9. The CDR3 covers 14 residues. Germline loops: CDR1 ENHRY, CDR2 SYGVKD. This CDR3 reads CAISADRERAEAFF. The CDR3 DNA is TGTGCCATCAGCGCGGACAGGGAGAGGGCTGAAGCTTTCTTT.

This rearrangement joins TRBV2 to TRBJ2-1, with a tentative D call TRBD2 (6 bases). CDR3 length: 13 amino acids. V dropped 6 bases and J dropped 9 bases, with 15 bases sitting between them. Germline CDR1 and CDR2: SNHLY and FYNNEI. The CDR3 spells CASRAGTLAEQFF. In nucleotides, the CDR3 is TGTGCCAGCAGAGCCGGGACTCTTGCTGAGCAGTTCTTC.

This chain links TRBV7-3 with TRBJ2-3; maybe TRBD2 (7 bases). The V gene's germline CDR1 is SGHTA and CDR2 FQGTGA. V was trimmed by 4 bases and J by 4 bases, leaving 15 bases between them. The CDR3 loop spans 15 amino acids. The CDR3 loop reads CASSSGGLAADTQYF. CDR3 sequence (DNA): TGTGCCAGCAGCTCCGGGGGGCTAGCAGCAGATACGCAGTATTTT.

This sequence joins TRBV4-2 and TRBJ1-2; the D gene is possibly TRBD1 (6 bases). This CDR3 is built from 16 residues. Germline V gene sequence: CDR1 LGHNA, CDR2 YNFKEQ. Trimming removed 0 bases from V and 4 bases from J, with 15 bases in between. CDR3 region: CASSQDRQDGRYGYTF. For the CDR3, the DNA is TGTGCCAGCAGCCAAGATCGACAGGACGGTCGCTATGGCTACACCTTC.

The rearrangement links TRBV6-5 to TRBJ2-3; TRBD1 agrees at 8 bases. This CDR3 contains 14 residues. V shed 6 bases, J shed 5 bases, and the junction held 7 bases outside the gene matches. Germline V CDR1 and CDR2: MNHEY, SVGAGI. CDR3 DNA: TGTGCCAGCAGACGAGGACAGGGAAGAGATACGCAGTATTTT. Translating gives CASRRGQGRDTQYF.

The J gene is TRBJ2-1, the V gene TRBV19; 10 bases line up with TRBD2. There are 15 residues in the CDR3. Germline CDR1 reads LNHDA; CDR2 reads SQIVND (reference sequence). V lost 4 bases, J lost 0 bases, and 0 bases stayed unmatched. The CDR3 DNA reads TGTGCCAGTAGTACTAGCGGGAGCTCCTACAATGAGCAGTTCTTC. Residues: CASSTSGSSYNEQFF. Using reference TRBV19 and TRBJ2-1 for the parts outside the CDR3, the full variable domain is DGGITQSPKYLFRKEGQNVTLSCEQNLNHDAMYWYRQDPGQGLRLIYYSQIVNDFQKGDIAEGYSVSREKKESFPLTVTSAQKNPTAFYLCASSTSGSSYNEQFFGPGTRLTVL.

V is TRBV7-9 and J is TRBJ1-5, with TRBD1 matching 8 bases. Germline V gene sequence: CDR1 SEHNR, CDR2 FQNEAQ (reference sequence). Trimming at V came to 5 bases and at J to 2 bases, leaving 5 bases not matched to a gene. The CDR3 covers 15 residues. The CDR3 DNA reads TGTGCCAGCAGCGCGGACAGGGCAGGCAATCAGCCCCAGCATTTT. Amino acid sequence: CASSADRAGNQPQHF.

The chain is built from TRBV11-3 and TRBJ2-7, with 8 bases fitting TRBD2. CDR1 and CDR2 (germline): SGHNT, YENEEA. Losses at the gene ends were 5 bases for V and 0 bases for J; bases not matched to a gene: 6. The CDR3 consists of 15 residues. The CDR3 nucleotides read TGTGCCAGCAGCCCAAGTAGCGGGAACTCCTACGAGCAGTACTTC. This translates into CASSPSSGNSYEQYF.

This sequence joins TRBV27 and TRBJ2-1, with D possibly TRBD2 on 5 matching bases. CDR1 and CDR2 (germline): MNHEY, SMNVEV (reference sequence). The CDR3 length is 15 residues. V lost 7 bases to trimming and J lost 1 base, with 14 bases between them. The CDR3 loop is CASNDPEASYNEQFF. CDR3 coding DNA: TGTGCCAGCAACGACCCGGAGGCGTCCTACAATGAGCAGTTCTTC.

The chain has TRBV5-6 and TRBJ1-1, with D maybe TRBD1 (6 bases). V lost 2 bases to trimming and J lost 6 bases, with 14 bases between them. This CDR3 has 14 amino acids. CDR1 is SGHDT and CDR2 is YYEEEE in the germline V gene. CDR3: CASSFQGFFSEAFF. The CDR3 DNA reads as TGTGCCAGCAGCTTTCAGGGGTTTTTCTCTGAAGCTTTCTTT.

The chain has TRBV9 and TRBJ2-1, with a possible D match to TRBD2 (5 bases). V was shortened by 0 bases and J by 7 bases, with 11 bases between the two germline ends. The CDR3 contains 14 residues. From germline, CDR1 is SGDLS and CDR2 YYNGEE. CDR3 amino acids: CASSVESGTNEQFF. The CDR3 region has the DNA TGTGCCAGCAGCGTAGAATCGGGAACGAATGAGCAGTTCTTC. Based on the CDR3 plus reference TRBV9 and TRBJ2-1, the full variable domain is DSGVTQTPKHLITATGQRVTLRCSPRSGDLSVYWYQQSLDQGLQFLIQYYNGEERAKGNILERFSAQQFPDLHSELNLSSLELGDSALYFCASSVESGTNEQFFGPGTRLTVL.